This passage covers 10 T cell receptor beta chains from one sample sequenced in a study of blood T cells in healthy people across ages. The second PCR ran roughly 6 to 11 cycles with a sample-barcoded 5' primer and J-beta primers. Each CDR3 protein gets one entry after TCRdb re-called the 5' RACE reads with MiXCR. The sample contains some 800,000 distinct CDR3 sequences, approximately 44% of which appear only once. The sequenced material came from blood. These receptors all come from a man in his 60s in good health.

The gene calls are TRBV19 and TRBJ1-6; D ambiguous. CDR3 length: 16 amino acids. Germline CDR1 and CDR2: LNHDA and SQIVND (reference sequence). Deletions cut 3 bases from V and 7 bases from J, with 16 bases between. The CDR3 nucleotides are TGTGCCAGTAGTATGGATAGGCTAAGGTCCAATTCACCCCTCCACTTT. Residues: CASSMDRLRSNSPLHF.

V usage is TRBV7-2 and J usage is TRBJ2-1, with 9 bases lining up with TRBD2. This CDR3 contains 17 residues. The V and J ends lost 1 base and 10 bases, in that order; junction bases with no gene match: 14. Germline V gives CDR1 SGHTA, CDR2 FQGNSA. The CDR3 bases are TGTGCCAGCAGCTTAGTCGGGACGGCGGGGGGGCCCAACGAGCAGTTCTTC. Translation gives CASSLVGTAGGPNEQFF.

This clonotype was counted between two and nine times. V usage is TRBV3-1 and J usage is TRBJ2-5, with D uncertain. The J call is uncertain, as TRBJ2-7 better fits the DNA end. The CDR3 has 13 amino acids. CDR1 and CDR2 from the germline V gene are LGHDT and YNNKEL (reference sequence). CDR3: CASSVGMVVEQYF. As DNA, the CDR3 is TGTGCCAGCAGCGTCGGTATGGTAGTCGAGCAGTACTTC.

The V gene is TRBV27, the J gene TRBJ2-5, with TRBD1 identical over 10 bases. With the DNA end fitting TRBJ2-7 better, the J assignment may be wrong. In germline, CDR1 is MNHEY, CDR2 SMNVEV (reference sequence). The CDR3 loop spans 16 amino acids. As DNA, the CDR3 is TGTGCCAGCAGTTTATCCCAGGGACAGGGGATCCACGAGCAGTACTTC. This encodes CASSLSQGQGIHEQYF.

V and J are TRBV6-5 and TRBJ2-7; unclear D gene. Trimming shortened V by 2 bases and J by 6 bases, and 5 bases separated the two germline ends. The V gene's germline CDR1 is MNHEY and CDR2 SVGAGI. CDR3 length equals 11 residues. The CDR3 DNA reads TGTGCCAGCAGTTACGGTCCCGAGCAGTACTTC. Translating it yields CASSYGPEQYF.

In this sample, this clonotype turned up once. The V gene is TRBV27, the J gene TRBJ2-1; 7 bases map to TRBD1. V dropped 5 bases and J dropped 5; count of bases not matched to a gene: 9. CDR3 length: 15 amino acids. The germline CDR1 and CDR2 sequences are MNHEY and SMNVEV (reference sequence). The DNA for the CDR3 is TGTGCCAGCAGTCCAGACAGGGCTAGGGACAATGAGCAGTTCTTC. It translates to CASSPDRARDNEQFF.

This clonotype was seen more than once but under ten times. The rearrangement uses TRBV6-2 or TRBV6-3 and TRBJ2-4, with TRBD1 matching over 10 bases. Germline V lookup: CDR1 MNHEY, CDR2 SVGEGT. The CDR3 sequence is 16 residues long. The J segment lost 7 bases and the V segment lost 4 bases, leaving 10 bases of the junction unmatched. Here the CDR3 DNA reads TGTGCCAGCAGTTTGCTTGGACAGGGGGGGATGAACATTCAGTACTTC. Protein sequence: CASSLLGQGGMNIQYF.

The chain is built from TRBV12-3 or TRBV12-4 and TRBJ1-5, with no clear D. Trimming removed 5 bases at V and 4 bases at J, with 15 bases between. This CDR3 has 15 residues. CDR3 nucleotide sequence: TGTGCCAGCAGTACAGCTGAGGGTGTTAATCAGCCCCAGCATTTT. Its protein is CASSTAEGVNQPQHF.

The chain joins TRBV5-1 to TRBJ2-3; maybe TRBD2 (6 bases). V lost 2 bases to trimming and J lost 4 bases, with 11 bases between them. CDR1 is SGHRS, CDR2 YFSETQ, per germline. The CDR3 has 14 residues. The CDR3 nucleotides are TGCGCCAGCAGCTTATCTAGCGCCCCAGATACGCAGTATTTT. It codes for CASSLSSAPDTQYF. Full variable domain (missing parts from reference TRBV5-1 and TRBJ2-3): KAGVTQTPRYLIKTRGQQVTLSCSPISGHRSVSWYQQTPGQGLQFLFEYFSETQRNKGNFPGRFSGRQFSNSRSEMNVSTLELGDSALYLCASSLSSAPDTQYFGPGTRLTVL.

The chain has TRBV15 and TRBJ2-5; D may be TRBD2 (6 bases). V was trimmed by 6 bases and J by 5 bases, leaving 19 bases between them. This CDR3 has 15 residues. Germline V gene data show CDR1 as LNHNV and CDR2 as YYDKDF (reference sequence). The CDR3 DNA sequence: TGTGCCACCAGAAGACCGGGAGTTAGAGGGGAGACCCAGTACTTC. Its translation: CATRRPGVRGETQYF.